This T cell receptor (beta chain) was obtained from a study of T cells in localized non-small cell lung cancer (dated by TCRdb to 2020 to 2021). Concerning the study at large: The study analyzed T cell repertoires of about 230 early-stage NSCLC patients, comparing tumors and uninvolved tumor-adjacent lungs. The cohort comprised roughly 220 treatment-naïve NSCLC patients with resected, localized lung tumors. The mean age of the NSCLC patients was 60 to 85 years, with 130 or so men and around 99 women.

Inclusive of the bounding cysteine and phenylalanine, the CDR3 is 13 residues long. Kept here is only the CDR3 DNA, which spans 39 bases and is read in frame from base 1. Unmatched junction bases come to 2, with V trimmed by 7 bases and J by 1 base. According to the germline V gene, CDR1 reads SGHRS and CDR2 reads YFSETQ. At diagnosis, peripheral blood, uninvolved tumor-adjacent lung and tumor were collected and stored as a combination of fresh-frozen and FFPE material. For TCR repertoire profiling, blood samples were analyzed as peripheral blood mononuclear cells. In the case of this clone: Its antigen is currently not known. The input lacks base qualities; no much larger clone sits a single base away.

Study-level results and caveats: A median of around 50 of the top 100 tumor clones were detected in paired uninvolved adjacent lung, and 28 of these tumor clones were also found among the top 100 clones of the paired uninvolved adjacent lung. Longer overall survival was associated with higher blood T cell density, whereas shorter survival was associated with higher adjacent-lung clonality. The highest T cell clonality was observed in uninvolved tumor-adjacent lung, where clonality exceeded that of tumor, suggesting that antigenic responses were more focused in uninvolved tumor-adjacent lung. Since the design was exploratory, TCR variables were selected using unadjusted p-values with no false-discovery rate correction. Because multi-region sequencing of the tumors was not done, intratumor heterogeneity could not be ruled out.

TCR beta CDR3 regions were sequenced from DNA using the immunoSEQ Assay. Turning to the authors' computational methods: To compute T cell density, TCR beta template counts were normalized to usable DNA, which was estimated by amplifying housekeeping genes. Richness was estimated with the preseqR package, extrapolating to 400,000 templates for PBMC samples and 120,000 templates for tissue samples. Clonality was defined by subtracting Pielou's evenness from one. Tissue-enriched TCRs were identified by differential abundance testing using productive amino-acid clonotypes, minimum total count 5 and alpha 0.1. The Jaccard Index and the Morisita Overlap Index were used to measure repertoire overlap between compartments. TCR beta CDR3s were clustered by GLIPH together with public tetramer-defined viral CDR3s, and at least three viral sequences plus V-gene enrichment were required for viral motifs. TCRdb stores this immuneACCESS table with in-frame sequences only. Part of the clones is absent; in the studies checked, under half of the shortfall reflects unresolved V genes, and no reason is known for the rest. V and J calls and clone size are given by that table; D and trimming were obtained from the DNA. This sample has tens of thousands of clones in its table, and 70% to 90% of those were observed once. The ten largest clones represent approximately 9.6% of the sample.

The material sequenced was peripheral blood, taken before any cancer treatment. This TCR was recovered from a female donor over 55 with stage I lung adenocarcinoma. The rearrangement combines TRBV5-1 with TRBJ2-3; 8 bases in the middle match TRBD1. The nucleotide sequence reads TGCGCCAGCGGACAGGGCGGCACAGATACGCAGTATTTT. It translates as CASGQGGTDTQYF.